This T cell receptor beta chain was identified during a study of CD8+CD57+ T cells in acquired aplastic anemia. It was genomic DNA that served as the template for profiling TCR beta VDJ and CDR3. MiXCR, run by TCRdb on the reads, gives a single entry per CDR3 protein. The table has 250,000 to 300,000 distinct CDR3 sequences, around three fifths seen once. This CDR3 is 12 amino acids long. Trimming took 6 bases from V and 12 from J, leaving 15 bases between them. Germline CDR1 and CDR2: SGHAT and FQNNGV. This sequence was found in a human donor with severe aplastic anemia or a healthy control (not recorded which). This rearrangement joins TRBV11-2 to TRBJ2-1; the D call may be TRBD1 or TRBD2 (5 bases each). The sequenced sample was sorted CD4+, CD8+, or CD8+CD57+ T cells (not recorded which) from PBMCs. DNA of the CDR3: TGTGCCAGCAGGGGCCAACCGGGGACGCAGTTCTTC. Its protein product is CASRGQPGTQFF.